This passage covers 8 T cell receptor beta chains from one sample sequenced in a study of shared clonotypes between healthy human individuals (dated by TCRdb to 2018 to 2021). Libraries came from the immunoSEQ multiplex PCR assay. Imported from immuneACCESS, the table was reduced by TCRdb to in-frame sequences with V and J called. These copies leave out some clones; in studies compared against another copy, an unresolved V gene accounts for under half, and the cause of the remainder is not known. For this sample the table gives hundreds of thousands of clones, of which about 95% were detected only once. Approximately 0.1% of the sample goes to the ten largest clones. CD8 naive samples were obtained by positive selection for CCR7 among CD45RO-negative cells, yielding a CD45RA+CCR7+ population from which TemRA cells were excluded. The specimen was naive CD8+ T cells sorted from blood. Taken with the paper, the label for cell subset or site translates to: CD45RA+CCR7+. Source of these receptors: a woman in her thirties in good health.

The V gene is TRBV27, the J gene TRBJ1-5; no reliable D call. Trimming took off 3 bases at V and 4 bases at J, with 10 bases between the two ends. In germline, CDR1 is MNHEY, CDR2 SMNVEV (reference sequence). This CDR3 region has 14 residues. The CDR3 nucleotides are TGTGCCAGCAGTTTGGACGGGCTAAATCAGCCCCAGCATTTT. Translated, it gives CASSLDGLNQPQHF.

The chain couples TRBV28 to TRBJ2-5; TRBD1 matches at 7 bases. The CDR3 sequence is 15 residues long. From germline, CDR1 is MDHEN and CDR2 SYDVKM. The V and J ends lost 3 bases and 2 bases, in that order; junction bases with no gene match: 6. In DNA form, the CDR3 reads TGTGCCAGCAGTTTCTCCGGGACAGAGCAAGAGACCCAGTACTTC. This translates into CASSFSGTEQETQYF.

The V and J genes are TRBV27 and TRBJ2-3; TRBD2 matches 8 bases. Germline V gives CDR1 MNHEY, CDR2 SMNVEV (reference sequence). The trim removed 2 bases at V and 2 bases at J, leaving 3 bases unmatched. This CDR3 is 15 amino acids long. This CDR3 is CASSLVGLATDTQYF. The CDR3 DNA follows: TGTGCCAGCAGTTTAGTAGGACTAGCCACAGATACGCAGTATTTT.

The rearrangement uses TRBV2 and TRBJ2-7; TRBD2 aligns across 8 bases. CDR3 length: 15 amino acids. From germline, CDR1 is SNHLY and CDR2 FYNNEI. With V trimmed by 6 bases and J by 3 bases, 10 bases remained unmatched. CDR3 region: CASRDLGGDLYEQYF. The CDR3 bases are TGTGCCAGCAGAGACCTCGGGGGGGATCTCTACGAGCAGTACTTC.

The chain uses TRBV11-3 and TRBJ2-3, with D unclear. Trimming stripped 5 bases from V and 7 bases from J, with 16 bases between. The CDR3 is made up of 14 amino acids. Germline lookup yields CDR1 SGHNT and CDR2 YENEEA. CDR3 nucleotides: TGTGCCAGCAGCCCAGATACCACTTTTCATACGCAGTATTTT. It translates to CASSPDTTFHTQYF.

This rearrangement joins TRBV9 to TRBJ1-3; a weak D match, TRBD1 (6 bases). Per the germline V gene, CDR1 is SGDLS and CDR2 is YYNGEE. The CDR3 length is 17 residues. V gave up 4 bases and J gave up 4 bases, with 21 bases separating them. CDR3 nucleotides: TGTGCCAGCAGCCCCATGGGGGGCGGTGGATCCGGAAACACCATATATTTT. It is translated as CASSPMGGGGSGNTIYF.

The chain combines TRBV7-9 with TRBJ2-7, with D maybe TRBD2 (7 bases). There are 14 residues in the CDR3. The germline gives CDR1 SEHNR, CDR2 FQNEAQ (reference sequence). Trimming pared 5 bases from V and 0 bases from J, leaving 11 bases between. CDR3 protein: CASSQGTTSYEQYF. As DNA, the CDR3 is TGTGCCAGCAGCCAGGGGACTACCTCCTACGAGCAGTACTTC.

This CDR3 reads CASSDQGLFKYNEQFF. CDR3 nucleotide sequence: TGTGCCAGCAGCGACCAGGGTCTTTTCAAATACAATGAGCAGTTCTTC. V and J are TRBV11-2 and TRBJ2-1; weak D call: TRBD1 (5 bases). V was trimmed by 5 bases and J by 4 bases, leaving 18 bases between them. The CDR3 is made up of 16 amino acids. The germline V gene encodes CDR1 SGHAT and CDR2 FQNNGV.